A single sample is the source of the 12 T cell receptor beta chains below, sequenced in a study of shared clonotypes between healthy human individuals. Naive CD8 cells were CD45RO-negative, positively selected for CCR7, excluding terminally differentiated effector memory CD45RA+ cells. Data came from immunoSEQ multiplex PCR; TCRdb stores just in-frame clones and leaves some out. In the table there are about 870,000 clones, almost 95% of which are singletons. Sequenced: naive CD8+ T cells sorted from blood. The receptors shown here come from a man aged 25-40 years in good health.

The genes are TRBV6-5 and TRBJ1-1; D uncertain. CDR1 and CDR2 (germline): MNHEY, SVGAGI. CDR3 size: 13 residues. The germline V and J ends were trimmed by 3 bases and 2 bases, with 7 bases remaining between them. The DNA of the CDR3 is TGTGCCAGCAGTTATACGTACAACACTGAAGCTTTCTTT. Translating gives CASSYTYNTEAFF.

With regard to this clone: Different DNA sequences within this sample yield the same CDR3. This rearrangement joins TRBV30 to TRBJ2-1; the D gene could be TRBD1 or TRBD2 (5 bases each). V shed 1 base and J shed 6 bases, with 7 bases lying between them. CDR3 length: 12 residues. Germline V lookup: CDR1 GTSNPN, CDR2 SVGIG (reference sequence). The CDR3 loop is CAWSAGPNEQFF. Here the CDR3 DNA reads TGTGCCTGGAGTGCGGGACCCAATGAGCAGTTCTTC.

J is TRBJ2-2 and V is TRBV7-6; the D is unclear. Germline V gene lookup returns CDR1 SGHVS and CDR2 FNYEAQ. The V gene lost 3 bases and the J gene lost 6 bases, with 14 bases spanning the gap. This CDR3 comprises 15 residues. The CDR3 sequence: CASSFGAPASGELFF. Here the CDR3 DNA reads TGTGCCAGCAGCTTTGGAGCACCGGCCTCCGGGGAGCTGTTTTTT.

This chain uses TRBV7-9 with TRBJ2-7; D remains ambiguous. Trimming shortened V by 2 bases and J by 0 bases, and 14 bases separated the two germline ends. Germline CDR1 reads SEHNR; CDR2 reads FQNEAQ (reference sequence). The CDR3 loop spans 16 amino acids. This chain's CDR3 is CASSLFPSSPSYEQYF. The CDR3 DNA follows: TGTGCCAGCAGCTTATTTCCTTCCAGCCCCTCCTACGAGCAGTACTTC.

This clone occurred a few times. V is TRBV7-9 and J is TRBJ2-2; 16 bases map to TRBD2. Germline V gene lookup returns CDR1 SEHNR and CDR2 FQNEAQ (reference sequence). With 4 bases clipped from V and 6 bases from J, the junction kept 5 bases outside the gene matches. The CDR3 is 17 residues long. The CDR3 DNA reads TGTGCCAGCAGCTCGGGACTAGCGGGAGGGCCGGCCGGGGAGCTGTTTTTT. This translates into CASSSGLAGGPAGELFF.

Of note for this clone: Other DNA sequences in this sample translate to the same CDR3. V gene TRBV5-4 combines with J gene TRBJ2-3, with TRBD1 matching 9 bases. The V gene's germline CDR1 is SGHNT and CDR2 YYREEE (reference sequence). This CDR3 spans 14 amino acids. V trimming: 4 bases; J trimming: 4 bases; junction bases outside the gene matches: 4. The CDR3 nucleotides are TGTGCCAGCAGCGCGGGACAGGGAGCAGATACGCAGTATTTT. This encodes CASSAGQGADTQYF.

DNA of the CDR3: TGTGCCAGTAGTATGACTAGCGGGAGTAGGCCATGGGACCAAGAGACCCAGTACTTC. Residues: CASSMTSGSRPWDQETQYF. This chain joins TRBV19 and TRBJ2-5, with 12 positions matching TRBD2. Germline CDR1 is LNHDA and CDR2 is SQIVND (reference sequence). The CDR3 runs 19 residues. The trim removed 3 bases at V and 0 bases at J, leaving 11 bases unmatched.

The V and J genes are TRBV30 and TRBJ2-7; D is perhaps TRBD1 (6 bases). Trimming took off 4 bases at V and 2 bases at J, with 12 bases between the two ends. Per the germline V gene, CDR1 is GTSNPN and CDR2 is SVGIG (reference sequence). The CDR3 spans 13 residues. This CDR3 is CAWTEDRPYEQYF. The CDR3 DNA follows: TGTGCCTGGACGGAGGACAGACCCTACGAGCAGTACTTC.

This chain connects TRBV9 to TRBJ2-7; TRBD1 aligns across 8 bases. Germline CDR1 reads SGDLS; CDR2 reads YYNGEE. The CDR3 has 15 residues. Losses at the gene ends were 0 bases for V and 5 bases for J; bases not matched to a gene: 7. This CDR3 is CASSVEGTGVDEQYF. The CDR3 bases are TGTGCCAGCAGCGTAGAGGGGACAGGAGTTGACGAGCAGTACTTC.

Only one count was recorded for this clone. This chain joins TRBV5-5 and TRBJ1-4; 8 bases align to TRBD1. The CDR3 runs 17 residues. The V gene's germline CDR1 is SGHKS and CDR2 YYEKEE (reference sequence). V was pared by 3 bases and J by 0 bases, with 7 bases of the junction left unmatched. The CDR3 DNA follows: TGTGCCAGCAGCTACACAGGGGGAAGATCAACTAATGAAAAACTGTTTTTT. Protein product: CASSYTGGRSTNEKLFF.

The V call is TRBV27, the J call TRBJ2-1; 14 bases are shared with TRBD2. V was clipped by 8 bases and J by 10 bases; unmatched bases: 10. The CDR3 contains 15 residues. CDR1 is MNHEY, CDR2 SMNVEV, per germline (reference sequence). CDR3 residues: CASGKGLAGVREQFF. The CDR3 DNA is TGTGCCAGCGGAAAGGGACTAGCGGGAGTACGGGAGCAGTTCTTC.

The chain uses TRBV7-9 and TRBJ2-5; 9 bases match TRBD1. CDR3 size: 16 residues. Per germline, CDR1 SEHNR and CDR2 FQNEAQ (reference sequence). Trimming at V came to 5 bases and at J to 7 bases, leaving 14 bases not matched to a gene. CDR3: CASSDRLDRGKRTQYF. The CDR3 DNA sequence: TGTGCCAGCAGCGACAGGTTGGACAGGGGCAAGAGGACCCAGTACTTC.